This T cell receptor beta chain was sequenced for a study of control samples from healthy donors and cancer patients. Sequencing used immunoSEQ multiplex PCR; TCRdb keeps in-frame clones, though not all of them. This table has about 180,000 clones, 90% appearing once. V lost 4 bases and J lost 5, with 18 bases in between. CDR3 size: 15 residues. CDR1 LGHDT and CDR2 YNNKEL come from the germline V gene (reference sequence). The rearrangement links TRBV3-1 (or the pseudogene TRBV3-2) to TRBJ2-7; maybe TRBD2 (6 bases). What was sequenced was blood. This TCR derives from a woman aged 45-65 years in good health. The CDR3 here is CASSLTPGLLDEQYF. The CDR3, as DNA: TGTGCCAGCAGCCTCACGCCGGGACTTCTCGACGAGCAGTACTTC.